Below are 22 T cell receptor beta chains sequenced from a single sample in a study of lymphopenia after photon versus proton radiotherapy. Clones were read by immunoSEQ multiplex PCR, and TCRdb kept only the in-frame ones, dropping some. Found here are approximately 47,000 clones, 85% of them singletons; the top ten hold 2% to 2.5%. The specimen comprised peripheral blood, sampled from a patient treated with photon-based radiotherapy. These receptors came from a middle-aged man with gastric cancer.

This clone showed up just a few times. This chain links TRBV5-6 with TRBJ2-3; D not resolved. Germline CDR1 is SGHDT and CDR2 is YYEEEE. The CDR3 spans 17 residues. Trimming took off 2 bases at V and 2 bases at J, with 18 bases between the two ends. The CDR3, as DNA: TGTGCCAGCAGCTTTCAAATGGGTTTTCGGGTCACAGATACGCAGTATTTT. Protein product: CASSFQMGFRVTDTQYF.

CDR3: CASSQNTIRETQYF. CDR3 DNA sequence: TGTGCCAGCAGTCAGAACACTATTCGAGAGACCCAGTACTTC. V is TRBV7-3 and J is TRBJ2-5; no clear D. Germline V gene lookup returns CDR1 SGHTA and CDR2 FQGTGA. V was trimmed by 6 bases and J by 4 bases, leaving 15 bases between them. This CDR3 region has 14 residues. Variable domain in full (rest from reference TRBV7-3 and TRBJ2-5): GAGVSQTPSNKVTEKGKYVELRCDPISGHTALYWYRQSLGQGPEFLIYFQGTGAADDSGLPNDRFFAVRPEGSVSTLKIQRTERGDSAVYLCASSQNTIRETQYFGPGTRLLVL.

Turning to this clone: Other DNA sequences in this specimen translate into the identical CDR3. This chain uses TRBV30 with TRBJ2-7; no clear D gene. V shed 3 bases and J shed 0 bases, with 3 bases lying between them. CDR1 and CDR2 from the germline V gene are GTSNPN and SVGIG (reference sequence). This CDR3 has 11 amino acids. As DNA, the CDR3 is TGTGCCTGGAGCAGCTCCTACGAGCAGTACTTC. Amino acids: CAWSSSYEQYF.

The chain carries TRBV6-5 and TRBJ1-4, with 9 nucleotides matching TRBD1. Germline V gene data show CDR1 as MNHEY and CDR2 as SVGAGI. J lost 8 bases, V lost 3 bases, and 4 bases had no gene match. The CDR3 is made up of 14 amino acids. CDR3 bases: TGTGCCAGCAGTTATCGACAGGGGGACGAAAAACTGTTTTTT. This codes for CASSYRQGDEKLFF.

The chain joins TRBV6-1 to TRBJ1-5; D not resolved. The CDR3 sequence is 12 residues long. Trimming shortened V by 8 bases and J by 6 bases, and 11 bases separated the two germline ends. The germline V gene has CDR1 MNHNS and CDR2 SASEGT. The CDR3 is CASSLRGQPQHF. The CDR3 bases are TGTGCCAGCTCCCTCCGAGGTCAGCCCCAGCATTTT.

The chain links TRBV25-1 to TRBJ1-2; D remains unclear. The CDR3 sequence is 15 residues long. In germline, CDR1 is MGHDK, CDR2 SYGVNS. Trimming took off 2 bases at V and 0 bases at J, with 10 bases between the two ends. CDR3 region: CASSEPGAANYGYTF. The CDR3 DNA reads TGTGCCAGCAGTGAACCAGGAGCAGCTAACTATGGCTACACCTTC.

This clone has just a few counts. The V and J genes are TRBV4-3 and TRBJ2-3, with a tentative D call TRBD2 (6 bases). V was cut by 1 base and J by 1 base, with 12 bases left in between. This CDR3 contains 16 residues. Germline CDR1 LGHNA, CDR2 YSLEER. This chain's CDR3 is CASSQGSERGTDTQYF. DNA for the CDR3: TGCGCCAGCAGCCAAGGTTCGGAGCGGGGCACAGATACGCAGTATTTT.

The chain carries TRBV19 and TRBJ1-1; 7 nucleotides match TRBD1. This CDR3 is 11 amino acids long. Per the germline V gene, CDR1 is LNHDA and CDR2 is SQIVND (reference sequence). The V gene end was trimmed by 10 bases and the J gene end by 4 bases; junction bases not matched to a gene: 3. The CDR3 sequence is CATYRGTEAFF. The CDR3 region has the DNA TGTGCCACCTACAGGGGCACTGAAGCTTTCTTT.

The rearrangement links TRBV2 to TRBJ1-1, with a tentative D call TRBD1 (6 bases). V was trimmed by 6 bases and J by 7 bases, leaving 15 bases between them. The germline V gene encodes CDR1 SNHLY and CDR2 FYNNEI. This CDR3 spans 13 amino acids. The CDR3 nucleotides are TGTGCCAGCAGGCCCAACAGGGACTTTGAAGCTTTCTTT. As protein: CASRPNRDFEAFF.

This chain links TRBV11-3 with TRBJ2-5; D tentatively fits TRBD1 or TRBD2 (5 bases each). The germline gives CDR1 SGHNT, CDR2 YENEEA. The CDR3 contains 14 residues. V lost 5 bases and J 1 base, leaving 11 bases between the germline ends. The CDR3 here is CASSNRDGQETQYF. The CDR3 nucleotides read TGTGCCAGCAGCAACCGGGACGGCCAAGAGACCCAGTACTTC.

The chain uses TRBV7-2 and TRBJ2-1; the D gene is possibly TRBD1 (8 bases). The CDR3 is 15 residues long. Germline V lookup: CDR1 SGHTA, CDR2 FQGNSA. V was trimmed by 3 bases and J by 6 bases, leaving 15 bases between them. The DNA for the CDR3 is TGTGCCAGCAGCTTCAGGACAGGGAGGGGCAATGAGCAGTTCTTC. It yields the protein CASSFRTGRGNEQFF.

V and J are TRBV25-1 and TRBJ2-7; 9 bases agree with TRBD1. The germline gives CDR1 MGHDK, CDR2 SYGVNS. The CDR3 spans 15 residues. V lost 2 bases, J lost 3 bases, and 5 bases stayed unmatched. In DNA form, the CDR3 reads TGTGCCAGCAGTGAAACAGGGGGCCAACACTACGAGCAGTACTTC. Translating gives CASSETGGQHYEQYF.

The chain has TRBV28 and TRBJ1-6; possible D gene TRBD1, 5 bases. The CDR3 runs to 12 residues. With 5 bases removed from V and 10 bases from J, the gap between germline ends came to 9 bases. CDR1 and CDR2 (germline): MDHEN, SYDVKM. This CDR3 reads CASSVGGSPLHF. DNA for the CDR3: TGTGCCAGCAGTGTGGGGGGGTCACCCCTCCACTTT. Full variable domain (missing parts from reference TRBV28 and TRBJ1-6): DVKVTQSSRYLVKRTGEKVFLECVQDMDHENMFWYRQDPGLGLRLIYFSYDVKMKEKGDIPEGYSVSREKKERFSLILESASTNQTSMYLCASSVGGSPLHFGNGTRLTVT.

The chain uses TRBV6-5 and TRBJ1-5, with D possibly TRBD1 on 5 matching bases. CDR3 size: 14 residues. Germline loops: CDR1 MNHEY, CDR2 SVGAGI. V lost 5 bases and J 5 bases, leaving 13 bases between the germline ends. CDR3 region: CASSGTAVDQPQHF. As DNA, the CDR3 is TGTGCCAGCAGTGGGACCGCTGTGGATCAGCCCCAGCATTTT.

V usage is TRBV19 and J usage is TRBJ1-4; D is unclear. The CDR3 covers 14 residues. The V and J ends lost 10 bases and 0 bases respectively, with 12 bases between them. Germline V gives CDR1 LNHDA, CDR2 SQIVND (reference sequence). The CDR3 DNA reads as TGTGCCACCTCGCGGCACTCAACTAATGAAAAACTGTTTTTT. Translating gives CATSRHSTNEKLFF.

The rearrangement joins TRBV5-1 to TRBJ2-5; D might be TRBD1 (5 bases). Trimming shortened V by 3 bases and J by 4 bases, and 13 bases separated the two germline ends. Germline CDR1 reads SGHRS; CDR2 reads YFSETQ. The CDR3 is 14 amino acids. The CDR3 region is CASSSRQGSETQYF. The CDR3, as DNA: TGCGCCAGCAGCTCCCGGCAGGGATCAGAGACCCAGTACTTC.

V usage is TRBV5-1 and J usage is TRBJ2-3, with a weak D call TRBD1 (6 bases). The V and J ends lost 1 base and 4 bases respectively, with 19 bases between them. CDR1 and CDR2 from the germline V gene are SGHRS and YFSETQ. This CDR3 comprises 17 residues. CDR3 residues: CASSLPQTGVRADTQYF. In DNA, the CDR3 is TGCGCCAGCAGCTTGCCCCAGACAGGCGTAAGGGCAGATACGCAGTATTTT.

The J gene is TRBJ2-3, the V gene TRBV4-1; D gene uncertain. Germline V gene sequence: CDR1 MGHRA, CDR2 YSYEKL. The V and J ends lost 2 bases and 9 bases respectively, with 12 bases between them. This CDR3 comprises 13 residues. CDR3: CASSQRRITTQYF. CDR3 nucleotide sequence: TGCGCCAGCAGCCAACGCCGCATCACCACGCAGTATTTT.

In regard to this clone: Mismatch with germline at one junction end may stem from a read error. The chain couples TRBV5-1 to TRBJ1-3; D is unclear. The CDR3 extends over 14 amino acids. From germline, CDR1 is SGHRS and CDR2 YFSETQ. Here the CDR3 DNA reads TGCGCCAGCAGCTTGGACAGCAGAGGAAGCACCATATATTTT. It codes for CASSLDSRGSTIYF.

The V and J genes are TRBV7-9 and TRBJ2-1, with unresolved D. This CDR3 spans 14 amino acids. Germline V lookup: CDR1 SEHNR, CDR2 FQNEAQ (reference sequence). Trimming cost V 3 bases and J 5 bases, with 11 bases left between them. The CDR3 coding sequence is TGTGCCAGCAGCTTGGGCAGGCCCGACAATGAGCAGTTCTTC. Translation gives CASSLGRPDNEQFF.

This chain uses TRBV6-1 with TRBJ2-1, with 7 bases fitting TRBD1. CDR3 size: 11 residues. V trimming: 2 bases; J trimming: 12 bases; junction bases outside the gene matches: 1. The V gene's germline CDR1 is MNHNS and CDR2 SASEGT. CDR3 in amino acids: CASSERGRQFF. For the CDR3, the DNA is TGTGCCAGCAGTGAAAGGGGGCGGCAGTTCTTC.

J is TRBJ1-6 and V is TRBV5-1; 9 bases agree with TRBD1. J gave up 8 bases and V 1 base, and 7 bases lay outside the gene matches. Per the germline V gene, CDR1 is SGHRS and CDR2 is YFSETQ. The CDR3 spans 16 residues. In DNA form, the CDR3 reads TGCGCCAGCAGCTTGACCGGGACAGGGAGAGATTCACCCCTCCACTTT. It translates to CASSLTGTGRDSPLHF.